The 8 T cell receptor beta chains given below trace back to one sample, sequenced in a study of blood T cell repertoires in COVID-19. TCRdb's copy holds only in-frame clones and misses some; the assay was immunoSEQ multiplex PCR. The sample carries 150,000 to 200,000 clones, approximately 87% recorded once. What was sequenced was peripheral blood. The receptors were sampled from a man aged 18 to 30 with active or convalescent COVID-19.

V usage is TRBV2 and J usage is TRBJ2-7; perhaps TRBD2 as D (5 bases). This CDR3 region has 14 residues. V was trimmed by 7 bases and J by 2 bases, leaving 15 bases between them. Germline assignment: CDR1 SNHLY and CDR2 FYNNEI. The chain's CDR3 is CASTEGASTYEQYF. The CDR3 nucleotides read TGTGCCAGCACCGAGGGTGCTAGCACCTACGAGCAGTACTTC.

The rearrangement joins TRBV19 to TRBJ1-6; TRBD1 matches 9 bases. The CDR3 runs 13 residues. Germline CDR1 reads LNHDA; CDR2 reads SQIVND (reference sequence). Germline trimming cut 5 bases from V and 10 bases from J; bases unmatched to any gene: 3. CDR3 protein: CASSDRGWSPLHF. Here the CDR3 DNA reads TGTGCCAGTAGTGACAGGGGGTGGTCACCCCTCCACTTT. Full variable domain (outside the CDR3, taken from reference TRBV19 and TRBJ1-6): DGGITQSPKYLFRKEGQNVTLSCEQNLNHDAMYWYRQDPGQGLRLIYYSQIVNDFQKGDIAEGYSVSREKKESFPLTVTSAQKNPTAFYLCASSDRGWSPLHFGNGTRLTVT.

The CDR3 here is CASSLAPAGSGANVLTF. CDR3 DNA sequence: TGCGCCAGCAGCTTGGCCCCCGCGGGCTCTGGGGCCAACGTCCTGACTTTC. The gene calls are TRBV5-1 and TRBJ2-6; D possibly corresponds to TRBD2 (5 bases). V lost 0 bases to trimming and J lost 0 bases, with 10 bases between them. The germline V gene encodes CDR1 SGHRS and CDR2 YFSETQ. CDR3 length: 17 residues.

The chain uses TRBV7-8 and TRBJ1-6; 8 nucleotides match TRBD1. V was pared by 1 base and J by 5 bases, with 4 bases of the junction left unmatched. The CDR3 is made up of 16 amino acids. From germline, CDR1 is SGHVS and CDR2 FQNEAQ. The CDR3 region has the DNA TGTGCCAGCAGCTTAGGACAGGGGAAAAATAATTCACCCCTCCACTTT. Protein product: CASSLGQGKNNSPLHF.

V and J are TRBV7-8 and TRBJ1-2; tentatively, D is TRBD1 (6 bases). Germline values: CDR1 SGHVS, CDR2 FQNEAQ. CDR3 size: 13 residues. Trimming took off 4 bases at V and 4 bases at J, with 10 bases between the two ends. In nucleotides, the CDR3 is TGTGCCAGCAGCTGGGGGCATGGCTATGGCTACACCTTC. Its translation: CASSWGHGYGYTF.

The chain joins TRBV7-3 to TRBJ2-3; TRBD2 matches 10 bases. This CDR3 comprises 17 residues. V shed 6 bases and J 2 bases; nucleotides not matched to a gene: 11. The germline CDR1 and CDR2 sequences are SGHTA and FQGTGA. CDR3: CASRERAGGSATDTQYF. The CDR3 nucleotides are TGTGCCAGCAGGGAAAGAGCGGGAGGGAGCGCCACAGATACGCAGTATTTT.

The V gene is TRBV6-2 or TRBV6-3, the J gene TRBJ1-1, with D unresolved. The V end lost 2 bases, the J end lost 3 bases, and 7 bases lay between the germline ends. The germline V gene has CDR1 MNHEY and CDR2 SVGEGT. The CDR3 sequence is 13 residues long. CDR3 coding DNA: TGTGCCAGCAGTTACCCTTTATACACTGAAGCTTTCTTT. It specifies CASSYPLYTEAFF.

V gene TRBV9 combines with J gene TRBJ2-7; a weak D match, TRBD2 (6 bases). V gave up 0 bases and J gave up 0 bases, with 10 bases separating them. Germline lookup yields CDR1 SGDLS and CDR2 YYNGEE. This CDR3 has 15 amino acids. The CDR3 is CASSVGGESSYEQYF. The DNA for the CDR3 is TGTGCCAGCAGCGTAGGGGGGGAAAGCTCCTACGAGCAGTACTTC.